One sample yielded the 4 T cell receptor beta chains listed below, sequenced in a study of shared clonotypes between healthy human individuals. Here immunoSEQ multiplex PCR was the method, and the copy in TCRdb shows in-frame clones only, minus some. The sample comprises about 980,000 clones, less than 85% of which are singletons, and roughly 1.5% rests with the top ten. Sequenced input: memory CD4+ T cells sorted from blood. Subset: CD45RA-negative fraction. These receptors originate from a man between 18 and 29 years old in good health.

The rearrangement uses TRBV5-4 and TRBJ2-1; 7 bases map to TRBD2. Germline loops: CDR1 SGHNT, CDR2 YYREEE (reference sequence). The CDR3 is 16 amino acids. Trimming took 0 bases from V and 4 from J; bases not matched to a gene: 7. DNA for the CDR3: TGTGCCAGCAGCTTGGGTCTCAGCGGGGAGTACAATGAGCAGTTCTTC. It is translated as CASSLGLSGEYNEQFF. Based on the CDR3 plus reference TRBV5-4 and TRBJ2-1, the full variable domain is ETGVTQSPTHLIKTRGQQVTLRCSSQSGHNTVSWYQQALGQGPQFIFQYYREEENGRGNFPPRFSGLQFPNYSSELNVNALELDDSALYLCASSLGLSGEYNEQFFGPGTRLTVL.

The V call is TRBV18, the J call TRBJ2-2; a weak D match, TRBD2 (5 bases). The germline CDR1 and CDR2 sequences are KGHSH and LQKENI. Trimming left V 3 bases short and J 2 bases short, with 13 bases between. The length of the CDR3 is 16 residues. CDR3 sequence: CASSPRARGNTGELFF. The CDR3 nucleotides read TGTGCCAGCTCACCTCGGGCACGGGGAAACACCGGGGAGCTGTTTTTT.

This rearrangement joins TRBV6-1 to TRBJ2-5; 7 bases align to TRBD2. The CDR3 is 13 amino acids. The germline V gene has CDR1 MNHNS and CDR2 SASEGT. V lost 6 bases to trimming and J lost 1 base; unmatched junction nucleotides: 2. The CDR3 bases are TGTGCCAGCAGCCCTAGCGGCCAAGAGACCCAGTACTTC. This gives the protein CASSPSGQETQYF.

In the case of this clone: The sample contains more than one DNA sequence encoding this CDR3. CDR3 nucleotides: TGTGCCAGCAGTGCACAGGGGGCGAATCAGCCCCAGCATTTT. It codes for CASSAQGANQPQHF. This chain joins TRBV2 and TRBJ1-5; 9 bases line up with TRBD1. Germline V gene sequence: CDR1 SNHLY, CDR2 FYNNEI. Losses at the gene ends were 4 bases for V and 4 bases for J; bases not matched to a gene: 2. This CDR3 contains 14 residues.